These T cell receptor beta chains were read from a single sample in a study of beta chain features in type 1 diabetes. Produced via immunoSEQ multiplex PCR; TCRdb's table is partial and in-frame only. The table records about 900,000 clones, under 20% of them present only once. Sequenced: naive CD4+ T cells from blood. Receptors originate from a woman aged 18-29 years in good health. Each CDR3 is given with its conserved first and last residue. D genes are given only for firm matches. Size is stated for part of the rows, as once, few or many counts, or as a class when the clone is expanded.

V gene	J gene	clone size	D gene	CDR3 protein	CDR3 DNA
TRBV21-1	TRBJ2-7	.	.	CASSEVAPYEQYF	TGTGCCAGCAGCGAAGTAGCTCCCTACGAGCAGTACTTC
TRBV6-6	TRBJ2-3	.	TRBD1	CASSPGQGLIADTQYF	TGTGCCAGCAGCCCGGGACAGGGTCTAATCGCAGATACGCAGTATTTT
TRBV5-6	TRBJ1-1	few	.	CASSLDQGNTEAFF	TGTGCCAGCAGCTTGGATCAGGGGAACACTGAAGCTTTCTTT
TRBV5-4	TRBJ1-2	.	.	CASSYRDGGVYTF	TGTGCCAGCAGCTACCGGGACGGTGGTGTCTACACCTTC
TRBV11-1	TRBJ1-1	.	.	CASSASGGGTEAFF	TGTGCCAGCAGCGCGTCGGGTGGAGGCACTGAAGCTTTCTTT
TRBV7-9	TRBJ2-1	few	.	CASSSSVTYNEQFF	TGTGCCAGCAGCTCTAGCGTGACCTACAATGAGCAGTTCTTC
TRBV28	TRBJ2-5	.	.	CASSEGQETQYF	TGTGCCAGCAGCGAGGGGCAAGAGACCCAGTACTTC
TRBV7-2	TRBJ2-1	.	.	CASSLRRVYNEQFF	TGTGCCAGCAGCTTAAGGCGAGTTTACAATGAGCAGTTCTTC
TRBV2	TRBJ1-5	few	.	CASSEASSNQPQHF	TGTGCCAGCAGTGAAGCCAGTAGCAATCAGCCCCAGCATTTT
TRBV7-3	TRBJ2-2	few	.	CASSNPSFRGGELFF	TGTGCCAGCAGCAACCCCTCTTTCCGTGGCGGGGAGCTGTTTTTT
TRBV28	TRBJ2-7	.	.	CASSWATTMQYF	TGTGCCAGCAGTTGGGCGACTACGATGCAGTACTTC
TRBV6-1	TRBJ2-3	few	TRBD2	CASSEEAGGPGHTQYF	TGTGCCAGCAGTGAAGAAGCGGGAGGCCCAGGGCATACGCAGTATTTT
TRBV5-6	TRBJ2-1	few	TRBD2	CASSSPSGRAGNEQFF	TGTGCCAGCAGCTCCCCTAGCGGGAGGGCGGGCAATGAGCAGTTCTTC
TRBV18	TRBJ1-3	few	.	CASSREDFSGNTIYF	TGTGCCAGCTCACGGGAAGACTTCTCTGGAAACACCATATATTTT
TRBV11-2	TRBJ2-3	.	.	CASSPAGLTDTQYF	TGTGCCAGCAGCCCTGCGGGGTTAACAGATACGCAGTATTTT